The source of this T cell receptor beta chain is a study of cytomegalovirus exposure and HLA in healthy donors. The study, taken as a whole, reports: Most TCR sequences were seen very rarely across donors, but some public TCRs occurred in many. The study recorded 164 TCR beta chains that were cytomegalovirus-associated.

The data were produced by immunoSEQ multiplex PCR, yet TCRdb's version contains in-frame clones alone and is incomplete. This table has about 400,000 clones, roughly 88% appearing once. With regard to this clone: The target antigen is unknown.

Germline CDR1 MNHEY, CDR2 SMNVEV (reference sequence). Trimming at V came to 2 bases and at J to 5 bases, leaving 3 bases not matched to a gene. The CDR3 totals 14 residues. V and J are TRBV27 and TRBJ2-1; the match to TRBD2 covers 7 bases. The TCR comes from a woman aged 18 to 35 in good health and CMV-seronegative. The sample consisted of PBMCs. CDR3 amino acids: CASSLAGVNNEQFF. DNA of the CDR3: TGTGCCAGCAGTTTAGCGGGAGTGAACAATGAGCAGTTCTTC.